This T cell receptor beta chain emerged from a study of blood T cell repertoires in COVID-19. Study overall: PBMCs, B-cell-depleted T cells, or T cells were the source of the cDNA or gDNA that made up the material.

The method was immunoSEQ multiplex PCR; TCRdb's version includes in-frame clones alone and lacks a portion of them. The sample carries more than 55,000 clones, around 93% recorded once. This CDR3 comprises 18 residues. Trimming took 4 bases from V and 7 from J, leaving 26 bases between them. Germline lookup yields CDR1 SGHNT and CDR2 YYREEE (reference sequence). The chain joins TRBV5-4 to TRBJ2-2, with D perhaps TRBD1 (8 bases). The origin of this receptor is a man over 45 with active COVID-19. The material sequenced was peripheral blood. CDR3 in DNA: TGTGCCAGCAGCCCCAGCGGGATCGGACAGGGCGGAGGCGGGGAGCTGTTTTTT. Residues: CASSPSGIGQGGGGELFF.